The sequence of this T cell receptor (beta chain) was determined in a study of CD8 T cells in Susac syndrome. Germline V CDR1 and CDR2: KGHDR, SFDVKD. Trimming stripped 3 bases from V and 5 bases from J, with 17 bases between. CDR3 length: 16 residues. Negative isolation yielded CD8+ and CD4+ T cells; FACS enriched TEMRA cells. Reverse transcription of 0.5 to 1 ug RNA was performed with random hexamers. An immunoSEQ multiplex PCR generated amplified TCR beta CDR3 products spanning 54 Vbeta and 13 Jbeta. TCRdb called the immunoSEQ multiplex PCR reads again in MiXCR, with one record for every CDR3 protein. The table includes 200,000 to 300,000 distinct CDR3 sequences, around 96% detected once.

The rearrangement links TRBV24-1 to TRBJ2-3; D is possibly TRBD1 or TRBD2 (5 bases each). Sequencing input: CD4+ T cells from PBMCs. This clonotype was sampled from a human donor with Susac syndrome. This chain's CDR3 is CATSDPGFLAGDTQYF. CDR3 DNA sequence: TGTGCCACCAGTGATCCAGGGTTCCTAGCAGGAGATACGCAGTATTTT.